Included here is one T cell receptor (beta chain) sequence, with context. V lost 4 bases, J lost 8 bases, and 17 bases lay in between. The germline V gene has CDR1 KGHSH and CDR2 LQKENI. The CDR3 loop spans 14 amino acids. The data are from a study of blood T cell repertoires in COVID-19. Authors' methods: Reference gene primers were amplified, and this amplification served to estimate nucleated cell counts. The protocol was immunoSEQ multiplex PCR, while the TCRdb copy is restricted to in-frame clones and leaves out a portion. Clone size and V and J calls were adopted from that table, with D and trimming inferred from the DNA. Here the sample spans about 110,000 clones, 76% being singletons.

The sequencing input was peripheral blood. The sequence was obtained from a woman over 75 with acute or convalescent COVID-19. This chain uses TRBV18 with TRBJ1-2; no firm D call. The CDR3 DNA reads TGTGCCAGCTCACTAGAAGTCTCACGGGGAGGCTACACCTTC. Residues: CASSLEVSRGGYTF.